Reported below is one T cell receptor beta chain. Its cognate antigen is unknown. The CDR3 sequence is 13 residues long. Trimming pared 1 base from V and 2 bases from J, leaving 8 bases between. Germline assignment: CDR1 DFQATT and CDR2 SNEGSKA (reference sequence). This entry belongs to a study of response to subunit inactivated influenza vaccine. Whole-study results and caveats: A suggestion made by the authors is that each seasonal influenza vaccination recruits few new T cells.

TCRdb passed the RT-PCR reads through MiXCR, listing each CDR3 protein once. The data show around 480,000 distinct CDR3 sequences, about a tenth seen once. This chain joins TRBV20-1 and TRBJ1-2; no clear D gene. This specimen was PBMCs from blood, taken 45 days after vaccination. This receptor was obtained from a middle-aged man who received an inactivated influenza vaccine. CDR3 sequence: CSARGSTNYGYTF. CDR3 DNA: TGCAGTGCTAGAGGATCCACCAACTATGGCTACACCTTC.